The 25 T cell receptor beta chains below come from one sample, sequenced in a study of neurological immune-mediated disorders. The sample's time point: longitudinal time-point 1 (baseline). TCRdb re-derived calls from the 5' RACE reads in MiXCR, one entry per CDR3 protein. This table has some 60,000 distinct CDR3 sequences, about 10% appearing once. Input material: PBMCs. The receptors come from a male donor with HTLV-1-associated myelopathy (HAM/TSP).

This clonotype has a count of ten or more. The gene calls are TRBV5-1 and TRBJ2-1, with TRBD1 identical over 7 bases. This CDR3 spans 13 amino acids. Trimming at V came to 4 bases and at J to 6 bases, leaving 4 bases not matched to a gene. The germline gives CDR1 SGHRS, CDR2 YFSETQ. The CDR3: CASSPDRVNEQFF. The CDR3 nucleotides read TGCGCCAGCAGCCCAGACAGGGTCAATGAGCAGTTCTTC.

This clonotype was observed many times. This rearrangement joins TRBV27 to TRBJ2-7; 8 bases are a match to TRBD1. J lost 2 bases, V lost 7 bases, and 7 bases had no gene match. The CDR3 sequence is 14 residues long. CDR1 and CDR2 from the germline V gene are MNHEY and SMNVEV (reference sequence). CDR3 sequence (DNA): TGTGCCAGCAAGACACAGGGGGGACCCTACGAGCAGTACTTC. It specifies CASKTQGGPYEQYF.

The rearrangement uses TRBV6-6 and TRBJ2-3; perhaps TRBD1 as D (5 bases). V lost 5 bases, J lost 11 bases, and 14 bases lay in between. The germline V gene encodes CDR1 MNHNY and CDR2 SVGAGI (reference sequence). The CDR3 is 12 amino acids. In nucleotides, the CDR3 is TGTGCCAGCAGTCGTCACAGGCTGGGGCAGTATTTT. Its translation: CASSRHRLGQYF.

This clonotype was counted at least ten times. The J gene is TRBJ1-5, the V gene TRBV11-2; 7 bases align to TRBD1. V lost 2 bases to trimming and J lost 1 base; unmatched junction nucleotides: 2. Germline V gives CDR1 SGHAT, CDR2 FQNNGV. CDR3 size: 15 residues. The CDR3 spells CASSLNRGSNQPQHF. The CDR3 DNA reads TGTGCCAGCAGCTTAAACAGGGGAAGCAATCAGCCCCAGCATTTT.

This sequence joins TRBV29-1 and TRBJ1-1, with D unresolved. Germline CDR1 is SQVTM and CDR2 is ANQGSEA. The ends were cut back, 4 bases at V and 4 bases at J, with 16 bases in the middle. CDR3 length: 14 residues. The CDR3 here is CSVGHRTDFTEAFF. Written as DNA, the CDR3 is TGCAGCGTTGGACATAGGACGGACTTCACTGAAGCTTTCTTT.

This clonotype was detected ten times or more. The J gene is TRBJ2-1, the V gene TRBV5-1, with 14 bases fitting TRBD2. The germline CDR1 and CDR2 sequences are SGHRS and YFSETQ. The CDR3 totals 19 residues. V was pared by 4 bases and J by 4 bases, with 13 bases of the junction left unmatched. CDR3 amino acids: CASSLGLAGASSNYNEQFF. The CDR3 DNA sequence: TGCGCCAGCAGCCTGGGACTAGCGGGGGCATCGTCGAATTACAATGAGCAGTTCTTC.

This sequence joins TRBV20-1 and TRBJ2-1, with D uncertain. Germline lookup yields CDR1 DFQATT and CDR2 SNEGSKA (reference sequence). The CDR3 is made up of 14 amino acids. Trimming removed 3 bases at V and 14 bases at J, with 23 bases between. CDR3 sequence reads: CSASLVVGSSLKFF. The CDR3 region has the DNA TGCAGTGCTAGCTTAGTCGTGGGCTCTTCCCTAAAGTTCTTC.

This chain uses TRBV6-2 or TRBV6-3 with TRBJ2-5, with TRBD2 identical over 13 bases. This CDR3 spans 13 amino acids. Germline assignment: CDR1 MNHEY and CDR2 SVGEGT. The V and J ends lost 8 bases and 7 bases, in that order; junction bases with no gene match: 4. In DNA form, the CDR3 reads TGTGCCAGCGGACTAGCGGGGGTCATGACCCAGTACTTC. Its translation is CASGLAGVMTQYF.

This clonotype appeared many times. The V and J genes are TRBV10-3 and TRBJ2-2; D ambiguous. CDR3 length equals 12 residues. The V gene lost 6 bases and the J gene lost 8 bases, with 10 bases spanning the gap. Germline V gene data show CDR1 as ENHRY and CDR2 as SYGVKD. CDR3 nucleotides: TGTGCCATCAGAAACAAGTATGGGGAGCTGTTTTTT. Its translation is CAIRNKYGELFF.

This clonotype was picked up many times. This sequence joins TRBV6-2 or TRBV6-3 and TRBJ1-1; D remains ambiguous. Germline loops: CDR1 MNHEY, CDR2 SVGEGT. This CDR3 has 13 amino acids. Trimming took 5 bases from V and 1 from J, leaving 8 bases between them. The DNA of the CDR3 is TGTGCCAGCAGTCCCGGGCGGAACACTGAAGCTTTCTTT. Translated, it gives CASSPGRNTEAFF.

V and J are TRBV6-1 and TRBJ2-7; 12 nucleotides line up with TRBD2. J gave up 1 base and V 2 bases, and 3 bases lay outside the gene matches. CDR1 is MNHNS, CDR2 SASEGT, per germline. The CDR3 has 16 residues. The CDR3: CASSELAGGPSYEQYF. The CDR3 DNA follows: TGTGCCAGCAGTGAACTAGCGGGGGGGCCATCCTACGAGCAGTACTTC.

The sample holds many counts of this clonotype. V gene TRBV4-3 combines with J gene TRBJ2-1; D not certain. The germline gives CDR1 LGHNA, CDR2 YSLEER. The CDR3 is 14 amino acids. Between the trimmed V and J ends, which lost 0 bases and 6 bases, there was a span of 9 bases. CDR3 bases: TGCGCCAGCAGCCAAGATCCCTTTACCAATGAGCAGTTCTTC. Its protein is CASSQDPFTNEQFF.

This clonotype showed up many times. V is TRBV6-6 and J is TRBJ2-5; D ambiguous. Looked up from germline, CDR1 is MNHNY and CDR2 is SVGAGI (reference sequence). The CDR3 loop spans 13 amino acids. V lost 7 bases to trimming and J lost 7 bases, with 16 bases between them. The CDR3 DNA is TGTGCCAGCACCATAGGCCCCGAAGGGACCCAGTACTTC. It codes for CASTIGPEGTQYF.

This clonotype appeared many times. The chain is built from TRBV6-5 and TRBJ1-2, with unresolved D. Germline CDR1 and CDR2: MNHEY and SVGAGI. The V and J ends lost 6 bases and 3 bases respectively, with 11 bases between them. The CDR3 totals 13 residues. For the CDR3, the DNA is TGTGCCAGCAGGCTTGACAAGGACTATGGCTACACCTTC. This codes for CASRLDKDYGYTF.

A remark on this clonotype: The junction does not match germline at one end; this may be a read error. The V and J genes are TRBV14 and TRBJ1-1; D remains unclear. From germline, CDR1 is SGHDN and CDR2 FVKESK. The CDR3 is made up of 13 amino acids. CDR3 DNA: TGTGCCAGCTGCGCAAGGGTGAAGACTGAAGCTTTCTTT. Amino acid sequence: CASCARVKTEAFF.

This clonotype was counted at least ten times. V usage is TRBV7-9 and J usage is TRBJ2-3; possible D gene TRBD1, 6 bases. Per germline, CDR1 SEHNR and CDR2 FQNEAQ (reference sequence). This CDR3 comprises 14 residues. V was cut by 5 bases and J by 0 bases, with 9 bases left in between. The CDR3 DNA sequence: TGTGCCAGCAGCCGGGGACACAGCACAGATACGCAGTATTTT. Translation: CASSRGHSTDTQYF. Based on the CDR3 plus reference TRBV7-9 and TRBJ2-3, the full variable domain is DTGVSQNPRHKITKRGQNVTFRCDPISEHNRLYWYRQTLGQGPEFLTYFQNEAQLEKSRLLSDRFSAERPKGSFSTLEIQRTEQGDSAMYLCASSRGHSTDTQYFGPGTRLTVL.

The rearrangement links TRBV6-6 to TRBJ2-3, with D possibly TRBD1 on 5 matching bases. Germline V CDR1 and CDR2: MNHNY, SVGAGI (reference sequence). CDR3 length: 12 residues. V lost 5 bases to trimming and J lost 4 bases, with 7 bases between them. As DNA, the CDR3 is TGTGCCAGCAGTGCGACAGCAGATACGCAGTATTTT. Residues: CASSATADTQYF.

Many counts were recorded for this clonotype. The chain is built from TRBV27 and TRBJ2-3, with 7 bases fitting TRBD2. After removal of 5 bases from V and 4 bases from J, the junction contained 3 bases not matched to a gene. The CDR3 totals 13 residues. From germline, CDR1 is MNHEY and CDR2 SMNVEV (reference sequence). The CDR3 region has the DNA TGTGCCAGCAGTAGACTAGCTCCAGATACGCAGTATTTT. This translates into CASSRLAPDTQYF.

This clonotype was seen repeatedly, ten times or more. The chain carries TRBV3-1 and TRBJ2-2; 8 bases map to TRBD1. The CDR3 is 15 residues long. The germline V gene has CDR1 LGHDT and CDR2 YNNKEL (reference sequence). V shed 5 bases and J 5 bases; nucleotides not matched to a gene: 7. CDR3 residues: CASSSTGGGTGELFF. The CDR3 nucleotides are TGTGCCAGCAGCTCAACAGGGGGAGGAACCGGGGAGCTGTTTTTT.

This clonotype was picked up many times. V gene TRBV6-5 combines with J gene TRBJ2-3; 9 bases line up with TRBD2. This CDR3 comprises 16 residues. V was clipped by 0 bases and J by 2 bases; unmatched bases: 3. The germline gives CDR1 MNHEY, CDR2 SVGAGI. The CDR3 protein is CASSYSLAGATDTQYF. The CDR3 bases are TGTGCCAGCAGTTACTCGTTAGCGGGGGCCACAGATACGCAGTATTTT.

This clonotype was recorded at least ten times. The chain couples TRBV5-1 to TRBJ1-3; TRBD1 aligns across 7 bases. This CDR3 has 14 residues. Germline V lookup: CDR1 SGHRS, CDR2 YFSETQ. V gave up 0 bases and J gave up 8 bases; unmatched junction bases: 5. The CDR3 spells CASSLEGGRDTIYF. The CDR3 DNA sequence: TGCGCCAGCAGCTTGGAAGGGGGCAGAGACACCATATATTTT.

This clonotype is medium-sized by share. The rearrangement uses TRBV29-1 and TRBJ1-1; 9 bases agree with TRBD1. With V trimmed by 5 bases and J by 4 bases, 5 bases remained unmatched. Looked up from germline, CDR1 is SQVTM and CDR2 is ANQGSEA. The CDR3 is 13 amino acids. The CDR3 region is CSVNLGQGTEAFF. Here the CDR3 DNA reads TGCAGCGTTAATCTGGGACAGGGCACTGAAGCTTTCTTT.

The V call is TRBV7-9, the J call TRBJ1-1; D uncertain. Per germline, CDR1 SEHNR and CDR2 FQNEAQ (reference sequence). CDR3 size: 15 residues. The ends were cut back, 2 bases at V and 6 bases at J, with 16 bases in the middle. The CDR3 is CASSLILGSNAEAFF. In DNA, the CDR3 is TGTGCCAGCAGCTTAATCTTAGGCAGTAACGCTGAAGCTTTCTTT.

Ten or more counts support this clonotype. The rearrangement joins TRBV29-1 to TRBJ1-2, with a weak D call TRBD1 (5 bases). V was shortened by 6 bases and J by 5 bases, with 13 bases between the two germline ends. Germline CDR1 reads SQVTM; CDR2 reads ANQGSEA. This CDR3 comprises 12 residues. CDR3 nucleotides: TGCAGCGTCGCAGGCAGGGATTATGGCTACACCTTC. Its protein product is CSVAGRDYGYTF.

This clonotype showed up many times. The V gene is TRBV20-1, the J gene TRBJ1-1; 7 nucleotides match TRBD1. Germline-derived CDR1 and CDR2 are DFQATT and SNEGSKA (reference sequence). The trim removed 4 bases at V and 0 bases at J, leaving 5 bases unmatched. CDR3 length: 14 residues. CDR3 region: CSATKGALNTEAFF. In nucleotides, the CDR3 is TGCAGTGCTACTAAGGGGGCGTTGAACACTGAAGCTTTCTTT.